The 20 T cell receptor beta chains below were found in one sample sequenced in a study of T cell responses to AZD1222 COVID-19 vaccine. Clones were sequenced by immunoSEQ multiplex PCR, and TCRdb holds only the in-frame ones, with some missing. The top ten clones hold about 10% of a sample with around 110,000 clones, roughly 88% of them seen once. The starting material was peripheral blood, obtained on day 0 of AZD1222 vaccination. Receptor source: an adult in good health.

CDR3 nucleotides: TGCAGTGCTAGTTCGTCCAACGATGAGCAGTTCTTC. This translates into CSASSSNDEQFF. The chain joins TRBV20-1 to TRBJ2-1; D unclear. Germline V lookup: CDR1 DFQATT, CDR2 SNEGSKA (reference sequence). The V gene lost 3 bases and the J gene lost 8 bases, with 11 bases spanning the gap. The length of the CDR3 is 12 residues.

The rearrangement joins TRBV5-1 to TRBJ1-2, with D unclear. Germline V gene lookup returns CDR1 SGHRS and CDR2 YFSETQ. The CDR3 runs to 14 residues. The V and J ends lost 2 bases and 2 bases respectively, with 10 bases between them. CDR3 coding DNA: TGCGCCAGCAGCTTAGGCAGTCTAAACTATGGCTACACCTTC. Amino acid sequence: CASSLGSLNYGYTF.

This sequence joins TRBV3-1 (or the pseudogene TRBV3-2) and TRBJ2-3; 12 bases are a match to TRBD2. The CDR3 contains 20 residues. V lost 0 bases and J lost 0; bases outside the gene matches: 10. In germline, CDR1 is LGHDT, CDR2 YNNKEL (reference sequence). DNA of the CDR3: TGTGCCAGCAGCCAAGATCGCCTAGCGGGAGGGGAGCTTAGCACAGATACGCAGTATTTT. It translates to CASSQDRLAGGELSTDTQYF.

DNA of the CDR3: TGTGCCAGCAGTTACTCGGACCCGAACTATGGCTACACCTTC. Translated: CASSYSDPNYGYTF. The rearrangement joins TRBV6-5 to TRBJ1-2; D gene unclear. CDR1 is MNHEY, CDR2 SVGAGI, per germline. CDR3 size: 14 residues. The V gene lost 0 bases and the J gene lost 2 bases, with 7 bases spanning the gap.

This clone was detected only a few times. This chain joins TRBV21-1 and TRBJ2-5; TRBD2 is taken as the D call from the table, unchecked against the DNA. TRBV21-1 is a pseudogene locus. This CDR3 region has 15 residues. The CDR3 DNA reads TGTGCCAGCAGCAAGGAGTTGGGGGGGGAAGAGACCCAGTACTTC. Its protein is CASSKELGGEETQYF.

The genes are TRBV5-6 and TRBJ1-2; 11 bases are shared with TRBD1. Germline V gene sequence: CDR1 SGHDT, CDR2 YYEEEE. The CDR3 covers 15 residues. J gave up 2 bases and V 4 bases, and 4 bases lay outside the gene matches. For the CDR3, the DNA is TGTGCCAGCAGCCCCAGGACAGGGGGCAACTATGGCTACACCTTC. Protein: CASSPRTGGNYGYTF.

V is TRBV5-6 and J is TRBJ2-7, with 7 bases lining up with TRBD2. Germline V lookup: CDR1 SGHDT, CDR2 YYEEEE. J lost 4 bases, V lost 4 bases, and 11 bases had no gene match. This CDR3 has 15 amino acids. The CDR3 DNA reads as TGTGCCAGCAGCCTGCACGGGACTACCTTATACGAGCAGTACTTC. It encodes CASSLHGTTLYEQYF.

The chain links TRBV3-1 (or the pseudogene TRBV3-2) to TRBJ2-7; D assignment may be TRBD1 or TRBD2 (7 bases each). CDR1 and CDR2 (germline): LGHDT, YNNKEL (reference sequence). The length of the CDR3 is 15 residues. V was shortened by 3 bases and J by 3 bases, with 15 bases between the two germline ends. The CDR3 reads CASSHPRGGHYEQYF. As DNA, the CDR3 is TGTGCCAGCAGCCACCCCAGGGGGGGACACTACGAGCAGTACTTC.

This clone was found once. This CDR3 is CASILPGQGNTEAFF. CDR3 in DNA: TGTGCCAGCATCCTACCGGGACAGGGGAACACTGAAGCTTTCTTT. This sequence joins TRBV6-5 and TRBJ1-1; 9 positions agree with TRBD1. Germline V gene sequence: CDR1 MNHEY, CDR2 SVGAGI. V trimming: 7 bases; J trimming: 1 base; junction bases outside the gene matches: 7. The CDR3 loop spans 15 amino acids.

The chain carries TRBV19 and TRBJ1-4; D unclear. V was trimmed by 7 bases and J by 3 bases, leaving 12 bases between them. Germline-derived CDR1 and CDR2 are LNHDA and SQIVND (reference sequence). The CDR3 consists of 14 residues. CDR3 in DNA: TGTGCCAGTACCTTTGGACGGTCTAATGAAAAACTGTTTTTT. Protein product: CASTFGRSNEKLFF.

This CDR3 is CASSLTYRGGDEKLFF. DNA for the CDR3: TGTGCCAGCAGCTTAACCTACAGGGGCGGGGATGAAAAACTGTTTTTT. The chain uses TRBV11-2 and TRBJ1-4, with 7 bases that match TRBD1. V was clipped by 2 bases and J by 6 bases; unmatched bases: 9. CDR1 SGHAT and CDR2 FQNNGV come from the germline V gene. There are 16 residues in the CDR3.

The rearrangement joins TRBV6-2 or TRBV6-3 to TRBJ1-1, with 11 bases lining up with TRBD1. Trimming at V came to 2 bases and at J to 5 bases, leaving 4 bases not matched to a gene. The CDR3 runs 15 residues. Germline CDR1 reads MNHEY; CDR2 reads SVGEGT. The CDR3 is CASSYPGTGGTEAFF. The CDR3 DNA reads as TGTGCCAGCAGTTACCCTGGGACAGGGGGGACTGAAGCTTTCTTT.

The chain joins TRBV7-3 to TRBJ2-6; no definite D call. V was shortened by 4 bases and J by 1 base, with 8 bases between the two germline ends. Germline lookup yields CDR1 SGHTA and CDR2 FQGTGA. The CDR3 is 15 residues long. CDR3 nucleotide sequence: TGTGCCAGCAGCTCTCCCCTGTCTGGGGCCAACGTCCTGACTTTC. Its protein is CASSSPLSGANVLTF.

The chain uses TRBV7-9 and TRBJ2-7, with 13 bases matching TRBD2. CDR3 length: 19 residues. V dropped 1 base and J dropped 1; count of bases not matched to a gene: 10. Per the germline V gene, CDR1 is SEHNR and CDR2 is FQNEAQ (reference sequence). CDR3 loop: CASSLEGRTSGGRSYEQYF. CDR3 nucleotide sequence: TGTGCCAGCAGCTTAGAGGGGAGGACTAGCGGGGGCCGTTCCTACGAGCAGTACTTC.

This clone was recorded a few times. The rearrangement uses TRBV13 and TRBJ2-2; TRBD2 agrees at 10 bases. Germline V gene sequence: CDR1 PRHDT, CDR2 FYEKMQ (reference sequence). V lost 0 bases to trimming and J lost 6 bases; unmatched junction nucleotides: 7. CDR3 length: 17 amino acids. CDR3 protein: CASSLGRTSGYPGELFF. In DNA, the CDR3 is TGTGCCAGCAGCTTAGGCCGGACTAGCGGTTACCCCGGGGAGCTGTTTTTT.

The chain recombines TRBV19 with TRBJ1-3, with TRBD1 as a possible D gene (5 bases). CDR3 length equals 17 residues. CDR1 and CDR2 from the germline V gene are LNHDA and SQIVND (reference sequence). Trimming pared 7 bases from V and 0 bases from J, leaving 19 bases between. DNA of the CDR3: TGTGCCAGTACGGAGTCCAGGGCTGCCTCCTCTGGAAACACCATATATTTT. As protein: CASTESRAASSGNTIYF.

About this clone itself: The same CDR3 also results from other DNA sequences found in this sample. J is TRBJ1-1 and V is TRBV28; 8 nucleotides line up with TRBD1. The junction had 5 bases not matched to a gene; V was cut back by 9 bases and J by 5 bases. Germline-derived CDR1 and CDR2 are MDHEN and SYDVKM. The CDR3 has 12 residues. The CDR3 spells CASRTGGTEAFF. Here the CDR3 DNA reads TGTGCCAGTCGCACAGGGGGAACTGAAGCTTTCTTT.

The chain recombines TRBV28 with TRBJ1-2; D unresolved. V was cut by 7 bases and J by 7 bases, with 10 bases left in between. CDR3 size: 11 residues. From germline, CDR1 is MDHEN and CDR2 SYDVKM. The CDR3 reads CASKVSGGYTF. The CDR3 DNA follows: TGTGCCAGCAAGGTTTCCGGTGGCTACACCTTC.

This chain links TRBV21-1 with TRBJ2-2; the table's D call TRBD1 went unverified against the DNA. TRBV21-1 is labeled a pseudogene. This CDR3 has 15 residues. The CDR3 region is CASSKNATSTGELFF. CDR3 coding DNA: TGTGCCAGCAGCAAAAACGCCACAAGCACCGGGGAGCTGTTTTTT.

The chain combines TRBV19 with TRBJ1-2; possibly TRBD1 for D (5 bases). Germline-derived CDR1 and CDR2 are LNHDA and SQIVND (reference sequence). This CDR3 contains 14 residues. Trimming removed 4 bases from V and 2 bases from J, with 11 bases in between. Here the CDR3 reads CASSRQIPNYGYTF. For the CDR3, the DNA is TGTGCCAGTAGTAGACAGATACCCAACTATGGCTACACCTTC.